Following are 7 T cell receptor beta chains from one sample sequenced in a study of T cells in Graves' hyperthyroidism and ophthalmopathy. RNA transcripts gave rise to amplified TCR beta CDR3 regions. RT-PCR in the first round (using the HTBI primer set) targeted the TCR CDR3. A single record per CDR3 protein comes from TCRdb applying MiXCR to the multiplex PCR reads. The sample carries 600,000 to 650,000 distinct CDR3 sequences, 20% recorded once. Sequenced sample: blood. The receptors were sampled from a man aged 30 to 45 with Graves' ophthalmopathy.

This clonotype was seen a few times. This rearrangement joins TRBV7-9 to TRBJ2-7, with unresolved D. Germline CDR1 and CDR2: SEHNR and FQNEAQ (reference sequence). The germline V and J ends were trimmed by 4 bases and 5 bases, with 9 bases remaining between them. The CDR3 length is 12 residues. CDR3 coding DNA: TGTGCCAGCAGCTCCCCTCGGGACGAGCAGTACTTC. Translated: CASSSPRDEQYF.

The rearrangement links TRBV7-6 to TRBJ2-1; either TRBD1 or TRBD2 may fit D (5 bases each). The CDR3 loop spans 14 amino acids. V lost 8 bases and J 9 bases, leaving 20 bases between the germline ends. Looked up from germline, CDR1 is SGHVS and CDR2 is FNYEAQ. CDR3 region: CASPYRDGYSEQFF. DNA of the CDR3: TGTGCCAGCCCCTATAGGGACGGTTATAGTGAGCAGTTCTTC.

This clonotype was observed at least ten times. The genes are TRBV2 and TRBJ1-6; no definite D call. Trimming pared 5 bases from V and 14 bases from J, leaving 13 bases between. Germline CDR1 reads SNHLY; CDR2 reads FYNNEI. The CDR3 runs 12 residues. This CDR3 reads CASSSDGPSLHF. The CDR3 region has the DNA TGTGCCAGCAGTTCGGACGGACCTTCCCTCCACTTT.

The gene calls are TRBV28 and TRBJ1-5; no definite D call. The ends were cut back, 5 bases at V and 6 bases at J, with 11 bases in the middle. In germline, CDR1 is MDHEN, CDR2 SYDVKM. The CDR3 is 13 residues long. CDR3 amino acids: CASSPARSQPQHF. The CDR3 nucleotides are TGTGCCAGCAGTCCCGCGCGTAGTCAGCCCCAGCATTTT. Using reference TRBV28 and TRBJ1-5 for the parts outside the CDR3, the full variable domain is DVKVTQSSRYLVKRTGEKVFLECVQDMDHENMFWYRQDPGLGLRLIYFSYDVKMKEKGDIPEGYSVSREKKERFSLILESASTNQTSMYLCASSPARSQPQHFGDGTRLSIL.

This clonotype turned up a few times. The CDR3 loop reads CASSPGTLTGELFF. DNA for the CDR3: TGTGCCAGCAGCCCCGGGACCCTTACCGGGGAGCTGTTTTTT. The V and J genes are TRBV6-2 or TRBV6-3 and TRBJ2-2; either TRBD1 or TRBD2 may fit D (5 bases each). Germline V gene sequence: CDR1 MNHEY, CDR2 SVGEGT. V was shortened by 6 bases and J by 5 bases, with 13 bases between the two germline ends. This CDR3 spans 14 amino acids.

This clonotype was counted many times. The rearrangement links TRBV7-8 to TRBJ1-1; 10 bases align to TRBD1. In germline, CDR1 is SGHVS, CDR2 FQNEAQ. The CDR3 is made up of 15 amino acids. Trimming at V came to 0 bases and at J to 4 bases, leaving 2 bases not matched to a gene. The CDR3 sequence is CASSLAGQGSTEAFF. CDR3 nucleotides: TGTGCCAGCAGCTTAGCGGGACAGGGGAGCACTGAAGCTTTCTTT.

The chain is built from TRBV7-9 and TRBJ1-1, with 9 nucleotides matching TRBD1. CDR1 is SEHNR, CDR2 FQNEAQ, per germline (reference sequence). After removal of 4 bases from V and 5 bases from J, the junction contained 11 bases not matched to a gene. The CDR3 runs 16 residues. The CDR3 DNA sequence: TGTGCCAGCAGCTCGGACTCACAGGGGGCTCGTACTGAAGCTTTCTTT. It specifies CASSSDSQGARTEAFF.